This T cell receptor (beta chain) is from a study of cytomegalovirus exposure and HLA in healthy donors. Trimming took 9 bases from V and 2 from J, leaving 8 bases between them. CDR3 length: 11 residues. CDR1 is SEHNR, CDR2 FQNEAQ, per germline (reference sequence). A multiplex PCR was run with 60 Vbeta primers and 13 Jbeta primers. Using immunoSEQ multiplex PCR, the repertoire was profiled, and TCRdb retains in-frame clones only, with some absent. The sample contains about 110,000 clones, about two thirds of which appear only once. The sequence derives from a female donor in good health and CMV-seronegative. V usage is TRBV7-9 and J usage is TRBJ2-7; tentative D call: TRBD2 (6 bases). The sequenced sample consisted of PBMCs. The CDR3 region is CASGGTYEQYF. Written as DNA, the CDR3 is TGTGCCAGTGGAGGGACCTACGAGCAGTACTTC.